Listed below are T cell receptor beta chains from one sample, sequenced in a study of T cells after yellow fever vaccination. MiXCR, run by TCRdb on the 5' RACE reads, gives a single entry per CDR3 protein. The data hold about 69,000 distinct CDR3 sequences, with approximately 6.2% observed a single time. This material consisted of CD4+ T cells sorted from PBMCs, taken more than 13 days after the first yellow fever vaccination. These receptors all come from a young man who received the YFV17D yellow fever vaccine. Each CDR3 is given with its conserved first and last residue. Fields, in order: clone size, V gene, J gene, D gene, CDR3 DNA, CDR3 protein. D genes are given only for firm matches. A row's size may be missing; if present it is once, few, many or a size class.

clone size: .; V gene: TRBV5-1; J gene: TRBJ2-5; D gene: TRBD2; CDR3 DNA: TGCGCCAGCAGTGAGCGGGGTAATCAAGAGACCCAGTACTTC; CDR3 protein: CASSERGNQETQYF
clone size: many; V gene: TRBV20-1; J gene: TRBJ2-1; D gene: TRBD2; CDR3 DNA: TGCAGTGCTCCAGGAGGTAGTAGCGGGGTGAGCTCCTACAATGAGCAGTTCTTC; CDR3 protein: CSAPGGSSGVSSYNEQFF
clone size: many; V gene: TRBV30; J gene: TRBJ1-1; D gene: .; CDR3 DNA: TGTGCCTGGAGTGTACTCCTGAACACTGAAGCTTTCTTT; CDR3 protein: CAWSVLLNTEAFF
clone size: many; V gene: TRBV7-9; J gene: TRBJ1-1; D gene: TRBD1; CDR3 DNA: TGTGCCAGCAGCTTCGGACAGGGGAGATCTGAAGCTTTCTTT; CDR3 protein: CASSFGQGRSEAFF
clone size: many; V gene: TRBV18; J gene: TRBJ2-7; D gene: .; CDR3 DNA: TGTGCCAGCTCACCACTCAGTGACTACGAGCAGTACTTC; CDR3 protein: CASSPLSDYEQYF
clone size: many; V gene: TRBV24-1; J gene: TRBJ2-1; D gene: TRBD2; CDR3 DNA: TGTGCCGCGGGGACTAGCGGCCGGGGTGAGCAGTTCTTC; CDR3 protein: CAAGTSGRGEQFF
clone size: many; V gene: TRBV5-1; J gene: TRBJ1-4; D gene: TRBD1; CDR3 DNA: TGCGCCAGCAGCTTGGGACAGGGACCTGAAAAACTGTTTTTT; CDR3 protein: CASSLGQGPEKLFF
clone size: many; V gene: TRBV28; J gene: TRBJ2-3; D gene: .; CDR3 DNA: TGTGCCAGCACCCTAGGCACAGATACGCAGTATTTT; CDR3 protein: CASTLGTDTQYF
clone size: many; V gene: TRBV5-1; J gene: TRBJ2-4; D gene: .; CDR3 DNA: TGCGCCAGCAGCCAAGAGGCCTTGGCGGGCCGGAGGGGGGGCATTCAGTACTTC; CDR3 protein: CASSQEALAGRRGGIQYF
clone size: many; V gene: TRBV5-1; J gene: TRBJ1-1; D gene: .; CDR3 DNA: TGCGCCAGCAGCTTTCTGGCCGCGAAGAGCACTGAAGCTTTCTTT; CDR3 protein: CASSFLAAKSTEAFF
clone size: many; V gene: TRBV5-1; J gene: TRBJ1-1; D gene: TRBD1; CDR3 DNA: TGCGCCAGCAGCACATCGACAGGGGGGGCCACTGAAGCTTTCTTT; CDR3 protein: CASSTSTGGATEAFF
clone size: few; V gene: TRBV5-4; J gene: TRBJ1-3; D gene: TRBD1; CDR3 DNA: TGTGCCAGCAGCTTGGAGGGGGCCCCAGGCACCATATATTTT; CDR3 protein: CASSLEGAPGTIYF
clone size: many; V gene: TRBV21-1; J gene: TRBJ1-5; D gene: .; CDR3 DNA: TGTGCCAGCTCGGGGGGTCAGCCCCAGCATTTT; CDR3 protein: CASSGGQPQHF
clone size: .; V gene: TRBV20-1; J gene: TRBJ2-3; D gene: TRBD2; CDR3 DNA: TGCTGTGCTCCCACTAGCGGGGGACCCTCAGCTACGCAGTATTTT; CDR3 protein: CCAPTSGGPSATQYF
clone size: many; V gene: TRBV10-3; J gene: TRBJ2-1; D gene: TRBD1; CDR3 DNA: TGTGCCACGACAGGGGATGAGCAGTTCTTC; CDR3 protein: CATTGDEQFF
clone size: few; V gene: TRBV15; J gene: TRBJ1-3; D gene: .; CDR3 DNA: TGTGCCACCAGCAGAGATTCAGGGATCTCTGGAAACACCATATATTTT; CDR3 protein: CATSRDSGISGNTIYF
clone size: many; V gene: TRBV4-3; J gene: TRBJ2-2; D gene: .; CDR3 DNA: TGCGCCAGCAGCCAAGTTTTAGGGCCCGGCACCGGGGAGCTGTTTTTT; CDR3 protein: CASSQVLGPGTGELFF
clone size: many; V gene: TRBV28; J gene: TRBJ2-7; D gene: .; CDR3 DNA: TGTGCCAGCAGAGTGGGGGGCCTAAACGAGCAGTACTTC; CDR3 protein: CASRVGGLNEQYF
clone size: many; V gene: TRBV7-2; J gene: TRBJ1-3; D gene: .; CDR3 DNA: TGTGCCAGCAGCCCCGGGACGGCCACTGGAAACACCATATATTTT; CDR3 protein: CASSPGTATGNTIYF
clone size: many; V gene: TRBV20-1; J gene: TRBJ1-5; D gene: .; CDR3 DNA: TGCAGTGCTAGCCATAGCCCTAAGCAGCCCCAGCATTTT; CDR3 protein: CSASHSPKQPQHF
clone size: many; V gene: TRBV4-1; J gene: TRBJ1-1; D gene: .; CDR3 DNA: TGCGCCAGCAGCCAAGATCGAGGAAGGGCCACTGAAGCTTTCTTT; CDR3 protein: CASSQDRGRATEAFF
clone size: .; V gene: TRBV10-3; J gene: TRBJ2-3; D gene: TRBD2; CDR3 DNA: TGTGCCATCAGTACGGGACTAGCGGGGGAGCCACTTAGCACAGATACGCAGTATTTT; CDR3 protein: CAISTGLAGEPLSTDTQYF
clone size: many; V gene: TRBV7-3; J gene: TRBJ1-5; D gene: TRBD1; CDR3 DNA: TGTGCCAGCAGCCCCCTCCCAAAGGGGGCGCGAAGCAATCAGCCCCAGCATTTT; CDR3 protein: CASSPLPKGARSNQPQHF
clone size: many; V gene: TRBV20-1; J gene: TRBJ1-6; D gene: .; CDR3 DNA: TGCAGTGCTAGTCGGGGGGGAAGTTCACCCCTCCACTTT; CDR3 protein: CSASRGGSSPLHF